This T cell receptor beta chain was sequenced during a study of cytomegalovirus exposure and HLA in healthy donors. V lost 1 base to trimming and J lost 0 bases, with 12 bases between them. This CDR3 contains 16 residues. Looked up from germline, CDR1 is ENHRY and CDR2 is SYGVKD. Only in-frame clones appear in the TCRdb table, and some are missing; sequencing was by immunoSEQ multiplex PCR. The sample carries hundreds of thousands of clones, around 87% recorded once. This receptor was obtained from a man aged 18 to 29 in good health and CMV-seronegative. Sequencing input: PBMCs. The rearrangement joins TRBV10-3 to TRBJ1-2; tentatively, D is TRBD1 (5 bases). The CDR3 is CAISEWEGPTNYGYTF. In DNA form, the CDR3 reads TGTGCCATCAGTGAGTGGGAGGGGCCCACTAACTATGGCTACACCTTC.